These 15 T cell receptor beta chains came from one sample sequenced in a study of T cell responses to AZD1222 COVID-19 vaccine. The data were produced by immunoSEQ multiplex PCR, yet TCRdb's version contains in-frame clones alone and is incomplete. Of about 120,000 clones in the sample, around 92% were seen once. The specimen was peripheral blood, collected on day 0 of AZD1222 vaccination. The receptors stem from an adult in good health.

The CDR3 spells CAISSPMTENTEAFF. In DNA, the CDR3 is TGTGCCATCAGCTCCCCGATGACAGAGAACACTGAAGCTTTCTTT. The chain has TRBV10-3 and TRBJ1-1; TRBD1 might be the D (5 bases). This CDR3 contains 15 residues. Germline loops: CDR1 ENHRY, CDR2 SYGVKD. With 6 bases removed from V and 1 base from J, the gap between germline ends came to 15 bases.

The chain is built from TRBV2 and TRBJ1-5; no definite D call. Germline loops: CDR1 SNHLY, CDR2 FYNNEI. CDR3 length: 15 residues. The V gene lost 6 bases and the J gene lost 4 bases, with 16 bases spanning the gap. The CDR3 protein is CASSRPDGNNQPQHF. For the CDR3, the DNA is TGTGCCAGCAGCCGACCGGACGGAAATAATCAGCCCCAGCATTTT.

The chain couples TRBV28 to TRBJ2-7; possibly TRBD2 for D (5 bases). Germline V gene data show CDR1 as MDHEN and CDR2 as SYDVKM. Trimming removed 1 base from V and 6 bases from J, with 10 bases in between. The CDR3 runs 13 residues. CDR3 bases: TGTGCCAGCAGTTTATACCCAGGAGGCGAGCAGTACTTC. It is translated as CASSLYPGGEQYF.

The chain uses TRBV6-5 and TRBJ1-2; TRBD1 is a possible D gene (5 bases). The CDR3 runs to 13 residues. Trimming cost V 6 bases and J 3 bases, with 11 bases left between them. In germline, CDR1 is MNHEY, CDR2 SVGAGI. The DNA of the CDR3 is TGTGCCAGCAGCCCAGGGTCTGACTATGGCTACACCTTC. Its protein product is CASSPGSDYGYTF.

The chain uses TRBV11-3 and TRBJ2-5; 11 bases agree with TRBD1. Losses at the gene ends were 3 bases for V and 5 bases for J; bases not matched to a gene: 5. Germline CDR1 reads SGHNT; CDR2 reads YENEEA. The CDR3 is 15 amino acids. Here the CDR3 reads CASSLGDRGIETQYF. The CDR3 DNA sequence: TGTGCCAGCAGCTTGGGGGACAGGGGGATTGAGACCCAGTACTTC.

The genes are TRBV5-1 and TRBJ1-1; the D gene is possibly TRBD1 (6 bases). This CDR3 contains 17 residues. The V end lost 0 bases, the J end lost 5 bases, and 20 bases lay between the germline ends. Germline V gene sequence: CDR1 SGHRS, CDR2 YFSETQ. The CDR3 loop is CASSLEALLVGGTEAFF. The CDR3 nucleotides read TGCGCCAGCAGCTTGGAGGCGTTGTTGGTAGGGGGTACTGAAGCTTTCTTT. Variable domain in full (rest from reference TRBV5-1 and TRBJ1-1): KAGVTQTPRYLIKTRGQQVTLSCSPISGHRSVSWYQQTPGQGLQFLFEYFSETQRNKGNFPGRFSGRQFSNSRSEMNVSTLELGDSALYLCASSLEALLVGGTEAFFGQGTRLTVV.

The rearrangement joins TRBV9 to TRBJ1-2, with 8 nucleotides matching TRBD1. Germline CDR1 is SGDLS and CDR2 is YYNGEE. This CDR3 comprises 19 residues. J was trimmed by 1 base and V by 0 bases; bases with no gene match: 14. CDR3 bases: TGTGCCAGCAGCGTAGGGATTGGGACAGGCGGTGGTTTTAACTATGGCTACACCTTC. Its protein is CASSVGIGTGGGFNYGYTF.

The rearrangement uses TRBV10-3 and TRBJ2-7; D unclear. CDR1 and CDR2 from the germline V gene are ENHRY and SYGVKD. The CDR3 has 13 amino acids. V was pared by 4 bases and J by 2 bases, with 9 bases between. The CDR3 is CAISANSAYEQYF. For the CDR3, the DNA is TGTGCCATCAGTGCGAACAGCGCCTACGAGCAGTACTTC.

The chain couples TRBV10-3 to TRBJ2-3, with a tentative D call TRBD2 (5 bases). V was clipped by 6 bases and J by 5 bases, with 9 bases between them. The CDR3 contains 12 residues. Germline assignment: CDR1 ENHRY and CDR2 SYGVKD. CDR3: CAISGGLDTQYF. The CDR3, as DNA: TGTGCCATCAGCGGAGGTCTAGATACGCAGTATTTT.

The chain employs TRBV6-5 and TRBJ2-5, with D perhaps TRBD2 (7 bases). Germline V gives CDR1 MNHEY, CDR2 SVGAGI. The V end was cut by 1 base, the J end by 5 bases, with 14 bases between. CDR3 length equals 15 residues. DNA of the CDR3: TGTGCCAGCAGTTACTGGCGGGGGCCGGAGGAGACCCAGTACTTC. Protein: CASSYWRGPEETQYF.

The chain couples TRBV4-3 to TRBJ1-1, with a weak D call TRBD1 (5 bases). There are 15 residues in the CDR3. The V gene's germline CDR1 is LGHNA and CDR2 YSLEER. The V end lost 4 bases, the J end lost 5 bases, and 17 bases lay between the germline ends. CDR3 residues: CASSPELGSGTEAFF. In DNA, the CDR3 is TGCGCCAGCAGCCCTGAGTTGGGCTCAGGGACTGAAGCTTTCTTT.

The chain carries TRBV6-5 and TRBJ2-1; no reliable D call. Trimming took off 6 bases at V and 7 bases at J, with 10 bases between the two ends. The CDR3 is made up of 12 amino acids. From germline, CDR1 is MNHEY and CDR2 SVGAGI. CDR3: CASRHQENEQFF. The CDR3 nucleotides read TGTGCCAGCAGACACCAGGAGAATGAGCAGTTCTTC.

This clone was seen a single time. The J gene is TRBJ2-7, the V gene TRBV28, with no clear D. The CDR3 totals 14 residues. V lost 4 bases and J lost 2, with 12 bases in between. Germline V CDR1 and CDR2: MDHEN, SYDVKM. CDR3 region: CASSYPGSPYEQYF. CDR3 DNA sequence: TGTGCCAGCAGTTACCCAGGTTCCCCCTACGAGCAGTACTTC.

V gene TRBV12-3 or TRBV12-4 combines with J gene TRBJ1-1; D is unresolved. Trimming took 1 base from V and 11 from J, leaving 11 bases between them. The CDR3 contains 12 residues. As DNA, the CDR3 is TGTGCCAGCAGTTTAGGAGCGACGTTCGCTTTCTTT. As protein: CASSLGATFAFF.

This clone appeared a single time. The chain links TRBV6-5 to TRBJ1-2; TRBD1 matches 9 bases. V shed 6 bases, J shed 8 bases, and the junction held 13 bases outside the gene matches. CDR3 length: 15 amino acids. Germline V gene data show CDR1 as MNHEY and CDR2 as SVGAGI. As DNA, the CDR3 is TGTGCCAGCAGCTGGGACAGGGAGGTTTTTGGGGGCTACACCTTC. Amino acid sequence: CASSWDREVFGGYTF.